The 2 T cell receptor beta chains below all came from one sample that was sequenced in a study of blood T cell repertoires in COVID-19. Some clones are missing from TCRdb's copy, which holds only in-frame ones; the method was immunoSEQ multiplex PCR. The sample comprises 210,000 or so clones, around 80% of which are singletons, and roughly 1.2% rests with the top ten. Sample: peripheral blood. Receptors originate from a woman in her thirties with COVID-19, enrolled during active disease.

The chain combines TRBV29-1 with TRBJ1-1; D ambiguous. CDR3 length equals 10 residues. The germline V gene encodes CDR1 SQVTM and CDR2 ANQGSEA. The germline V and J ends were trimmed by 3 bases and 7 bases, with 6 bases remaining between them. This chain's CDR3 is CSVDQNEAFF. For the CDR3, the DNA is TGCAGCGTTGACCAGAATGAAGCTTTCTTT.

The V call is TRBV28, the J call TRBJ2-4; D might be TRBD1 (5 bases). The germline CDR1 and CDR2 sequences are MDHEN and SYDVKM. This CDR3 has 15 amino acids. The ends were cut back, 5 bases at V and 1 base at J, with 12 bases in the middle. The CDR3 sequence: CASSQSGLAKNIQYF. The CDR3 DNA reads TGTGCCAGCAGTCAATCAGGGCTGGCCAAAAACATTCAGTACTTC.